This T cell receptor (beta chain) was recorded in a study of OX40 agonist ivuxolimab in advanced cancers. Overall study context: Intravenous ivuxolimab at 0.01 to 10 mg/kg was given to patients every 2 weeks. At approximately 83% male, the cohort had a mean age of 60 years, ranging from about 23 to 79. A history of anti-PD-1, anti-PD-L1 or anti-CTLA-4 therapy was acceptable, and about 37% had some.

Profiled with immunoSEQ multiplex PCR; TCRdb holds only in-frame clones, not every one. This repertoire shows approximately 84,000 clones, 86% found once; its top ten account for about 0.89%. The CDR3 spans 11 residues. V lost 3 bases to trimming and J lost 12 bases, with 9 bases between them. The germline CDR1 and CDR2 sequences are MDHEN and SYDVKM. At cycle 4 day 1, cycle 7 day 1, and baseline, blood was sampled. The receptor comes from an adult with an advanced solid tumor such as melanoma, head and neck, liver or kidney cancer. The sample here was CD4+ or CD8+ T cells sorted from blood, taken in a trial of the OX40 agonist ivuxolimab. The genes are TRBV28 and TRBJ2-1; no reliable D call. In DNA form, the CDR3 reads TGTGCCAGCAGTTTCAGGTTGGGGCAGTTCTTC. Amino acid sequence: CASSFRLGQFF.